This T cell receptor (beta chain) is from a study of blood T cell repertoires in COVID-19. Turning to the study itself: Material from acute and convalescent COVID-19 was sourced from the United States, Italy and Spain.

The V end lost 7 bases, the J end lost 5 bases, and 5 bases lay between the germline ends. This CDR3 has 11 amino acids. Looked up from germline, CDR1 is LGHNT and CDR2 is FRNRAP. Methods used by the authors: Estimated nucleated cell counts came from reference gene primer amplification. Sequencing used immunoSEQ multiplex PCR; TCRdb keeps in-frame clones, though not all of them. D and trimming come from the DNA, and the V and J calls and clone size come from that table. The profile shows tens of thousands of clones, around nine tenths of them singletons. This clone is judged medium-sized (0.01 to 0.1%).

Sequenced sample: peripheral blood. This receptor was obtained from a human donor in a cohort sampled during active COVID-19. The chain recombines TRBV12-5 with TRBJ2-2; D is unclear. For the CDR3, the DNA is TGTGCTAGTGCCTATACCGGGGAGCTGTTTTTT. This encodes CASAYTGELFF.